The present T cell receptor (beta chain) was sequenced within a study of cytomegalovirus exposure and HLA in healthy donors. V shed 1 base, J shed 5 bases, and the junction held 7 bases outside the gene matches. The germline gives CDR1 SQVTM, CDR2 ANQGSEA. This CDR3 is 14 amino acids long. PCR was performed using 60 Vbeta and 13 Jbeta primers. Measured with immunoSEQ multiplex PCR; TCRdb has only the in-frame clones, and not every one. The sample lists about 89,000 clones; around 67% were seen once. The sample taken for sequencing was PBMCs. The clonotype was recovered from a human donor in good health. This sequence joins TRBV29-1 and TRBJ2-7; the match to TRBD1 covers 8 bases. The CDR3 DNA sequence: TGCAGCGTTGAAGGCAGGGGGCCCCGCCACGAGCAGTACTTC. Its protein product is CSVEGRGPRHEQYF.